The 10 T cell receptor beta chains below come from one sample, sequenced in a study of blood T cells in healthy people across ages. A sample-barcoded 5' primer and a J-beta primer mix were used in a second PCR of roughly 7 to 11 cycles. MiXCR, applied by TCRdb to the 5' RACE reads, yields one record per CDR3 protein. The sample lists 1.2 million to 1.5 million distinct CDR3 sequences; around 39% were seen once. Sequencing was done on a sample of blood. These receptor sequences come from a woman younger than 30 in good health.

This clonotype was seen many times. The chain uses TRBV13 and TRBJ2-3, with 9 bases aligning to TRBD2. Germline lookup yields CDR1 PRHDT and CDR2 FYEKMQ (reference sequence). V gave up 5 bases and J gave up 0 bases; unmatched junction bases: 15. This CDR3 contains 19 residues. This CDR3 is CASSLRASGAFPSTDTQYF. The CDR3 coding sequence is TGTGCCAGCAGCCTTCGTGCTAGCGGGGCGTTCCCTAGCACAGATACGCAGTATTTT.

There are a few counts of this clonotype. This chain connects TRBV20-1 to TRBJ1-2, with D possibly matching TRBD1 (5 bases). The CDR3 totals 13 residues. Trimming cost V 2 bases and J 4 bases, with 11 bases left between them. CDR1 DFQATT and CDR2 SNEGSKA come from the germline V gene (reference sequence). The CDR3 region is CSARSIGGYGYTF. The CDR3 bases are TGCAGTGCTAGAAGTATCGGGGGCTATGGCTACACCTTC.

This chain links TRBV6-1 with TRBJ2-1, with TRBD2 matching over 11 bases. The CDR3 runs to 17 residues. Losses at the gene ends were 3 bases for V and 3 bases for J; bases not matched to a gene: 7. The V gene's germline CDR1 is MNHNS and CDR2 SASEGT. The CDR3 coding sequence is TGTGCCAGCAGTGAGAGGACTAGCGGGCGTAACTACAATGAGCAGTTCTTC. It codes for CASSERTSGRNYNEQFF.

The chain's CDR3 is CASSQGGGKREETQYF. The CDR3 DNA follows: TGCGCCAGCAGCCAAGGGGGGGGGAAGAGAGAAGAGACCCAGTACTTC. The chain combines TRBV4-1 with TRBJ2-5, with 7 nucleotides matching TRBD2. The germline V gene encodes CDR1 MGHRA and CDR2 YSYEKL. The length of the CDR3 is 16 residues. Trimming cost V 1 base and J 3 bases; bases outside gene matches: 8.

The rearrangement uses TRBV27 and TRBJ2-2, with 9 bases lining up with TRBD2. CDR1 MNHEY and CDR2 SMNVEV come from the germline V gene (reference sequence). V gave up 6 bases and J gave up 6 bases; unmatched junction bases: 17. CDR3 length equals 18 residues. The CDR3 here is CASSQARRVAGVPGELFF. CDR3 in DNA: TGTGCCAGCAGCCAAGCTAGACGGGTAGCGGGAGTTCCCGGGGAGCTGTTTTTT.

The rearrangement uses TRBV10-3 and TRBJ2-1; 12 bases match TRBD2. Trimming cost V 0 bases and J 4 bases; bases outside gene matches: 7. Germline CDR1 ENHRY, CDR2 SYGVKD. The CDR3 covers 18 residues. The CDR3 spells CAISESITSGGFYNEQFF. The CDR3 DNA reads TGTGCCATCAGTGAGTCGATCACTAGCGGGGGGTTTTACAATGAGCAGTTCTTC.

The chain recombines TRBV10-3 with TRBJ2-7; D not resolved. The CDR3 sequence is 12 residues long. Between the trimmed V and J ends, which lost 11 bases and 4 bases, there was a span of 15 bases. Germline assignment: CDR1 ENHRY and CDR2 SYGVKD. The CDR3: CAFGPSPYEQYF. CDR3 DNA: TGTGCCTTCGGACCGAGCCCTTACGAGCAGTACTTC.

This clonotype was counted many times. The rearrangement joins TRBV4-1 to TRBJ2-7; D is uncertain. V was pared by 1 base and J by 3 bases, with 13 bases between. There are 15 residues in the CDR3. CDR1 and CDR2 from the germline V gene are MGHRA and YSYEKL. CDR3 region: CASSQGEEQHYEQYF. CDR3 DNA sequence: TGCGCCAGCAGCCAAGGTGAGGAGCAGCACTACGAGCAGTACTTC.

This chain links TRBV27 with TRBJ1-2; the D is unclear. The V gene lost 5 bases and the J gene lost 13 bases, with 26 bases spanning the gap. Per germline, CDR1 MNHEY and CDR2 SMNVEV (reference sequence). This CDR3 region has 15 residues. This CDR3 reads CASSLPGLSRRPCTF. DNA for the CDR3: TGTGCCAGCAGTCTCCCCGGACTGAGTCGTCGCCCCTGCACCTTC.

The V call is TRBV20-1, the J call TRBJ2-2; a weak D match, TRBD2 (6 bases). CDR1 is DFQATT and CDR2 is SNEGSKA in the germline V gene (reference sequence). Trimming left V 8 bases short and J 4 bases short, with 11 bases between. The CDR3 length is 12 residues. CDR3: CSRGSATGELFF. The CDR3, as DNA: TGCAGTCGGGGGAGTGCCACCGGGGAGCTGTTTTTT.